This T cell receptor (beta chain) was sequenced for a study of T-cell reconstitution after alpha-beta-depleted transplantation in children. Unique molecular identifiers were incorporated during preparation of the TCRbeta library. TCRdb re-derived calls from the PCR reads in MiXCR, one entry per CDR3 protein. The sample holds about 640,000 distinct CDR3 sequences; approximately 17% are singletons and the top ten take 0.9% to 1.2%. This clonotype was recorded at least ten times. Sample: PBMCs from the stem cell graft donor, taken from the stem cell graft. This clonotype originated in a human donor who donated a stem cell graft to a child with acute myeloid leukemia.

CDR3 in DNA: TGCAGTGCTGGGCCCCTCGTGGCGGCTCGAGAGACCCAGTACTTC. This gives the protein CSAGPLVAARETQYF. The chain combines TRBV20-1 with TRBJ2-5; D is unresolved. CDR1 and CDR2 from the germline V gene are DFQATT and SNEGSKA (reference sequence). V lost 5 bases to trimming and J lost 4 bases, with 20 bases between them. The length of the CDR3 is 15 residues.